These 7 T cell receptor beta chains were sequenced from one sample in a study of graft-versus-host responses after intestinal transplantation. Antigen specificity for these receptors is unknown. The protocol was immunoSEQ multiplex PCR, while the TCRdb copy is restricted to in-frame clones and leaves out a portion. The sample includes around 76,000 clones, around 95% of them seen just once. Sequenced here: unstimulated CD8+ T cells sorted from spleen or lymph node cells, sampled before intestinal transplant. Every receptor here comes from a human donor who received an intestinal transplant.

V is TRBV28 and J is TRBJ1-6; 10 nucleotides align to TRBD1. The V gene end was trimmed by 2 bases and the J gene end by 11 bases; junction bases not matched to a gene: 0. The CDR3 runs 13 residues. CDR1 and CDR2 (germline): MDHEN, SYDVKM. This chain's CDR3 is CASSLGTGAPLHF. CDR3 coding DNA: TGTGCCAGCAGTTTAGGGACAGGGGCACCCCTCCACTTT.

As DNA, the CDR3 is TGTGCCAGCAGCCAGCGGGGTAGCTCCTACGAGCAGTACTTC. This translates into CASSQRGSSYEQYF. This rearrangement joins TRBV4-2 to TRBJ2-7; a possible D gene is TRBD2 (6 bases). The CDR3 has 14 residues. Germline assignment: CDR1 LGHNA and CDR2 YNFKEQ. Trimming took 3 bases from V and 0 from J, leaving 9 bases between them.

V is TRBV5-4 and J is TRBJ1-5; D possibly corresponds to TRBD1 (5 bases). This CDR3 has 16 residues. Trimming cost V 9 bases and J 5 bases, with 24 bases left between them. CDR1 and CDR2 (germline): SGHNT, YYREEE (reference sequence). The CDR3, as DNA: TGTGCCACCCATTACGGGGGGTTAGGAGAGGATCAGCCCCAGCATTTT. It specifies CATHYGGLGEDQPQHF.

This clone was counted once. V usage is TRBV5-6 and J usage is TRBJ1-1; D remains ambiguous. This CDR3 is built from 14 residues. The ends were cut back, 5 bases at V and 4 bases at J, with 15 bases in the middle. CDR1 and CDR2 from the germline V gene are SGHDT and YYEEEE. CDR3 in DNA: TGTGCCAGCAGGGACGGCTGGGGTGGCACTGAAGCTTTCTTT. Translated: CASRDGWGGTEAFF. The full variable domain, in which reference TRBV5-6 and TRBJ1-1 provide the parts outside the CDR3, is DAGVTQSPTHLIKTRGQQVTLRCSPKSGHDTVSWYQQALGQGPQFIFQYYEEEERQRGNFPDRFSGHQFPNYSSELNVNALLLGDSALYLCASRDGWGGTEAFFGQGTRLTVV.

The J gene is TRBJ2-7, the V gene TRBV28; weak D call: TRBD1 (6 bases). V was cut by 3 bases and J by 0 bases, with 12 bases left in between. The CDR3 extends over 15 amino acids. Germline V gene sequence: CDR1 MDHEN, CDR2 SYDVKM. The chain's CDR3 is CASSFQNRVSYEQYF. CDR3 sequence (DNA): TGTGCCAGCAGTTTCCAGAACAGGGTCTCCTACGAGCAGTACTTC.

The chain employs TRBV25-1 and TRBJ2-1, with 7 bases lining up with TRBD2. CDR3 length: 15 amino acids. The germline CDR1 and CDR2 sequences are MGHDK and SYGVNS. Unmatched junction bases numbered 17, after V lost 4 bases and J lost 14 bases. CDR3: CASSGPRAGVWVEFF. The CDR3 DNA sequence: TGTGCCAGCAGTGGGCCGCGGGCGGGGGTCTGGGTGGAGTTCTTC.

The chain recombines TRBV10-2 with TRBJ1-3, with D possibly matching TRBD1 (5 bases). Germline CDR1 WSHSY, CDR2 SAAADI. CDR3 length: 15 residues. Trimming removed 2 bases from V and 0 bases from J, with 8 bases in between. The CDR3: CASSERGFSGNTIYF. The CDR3 DNA reads as TGCGCCAGCAGTGAGCGGGGCTTCTCTGGAAACACCATATATTTT.